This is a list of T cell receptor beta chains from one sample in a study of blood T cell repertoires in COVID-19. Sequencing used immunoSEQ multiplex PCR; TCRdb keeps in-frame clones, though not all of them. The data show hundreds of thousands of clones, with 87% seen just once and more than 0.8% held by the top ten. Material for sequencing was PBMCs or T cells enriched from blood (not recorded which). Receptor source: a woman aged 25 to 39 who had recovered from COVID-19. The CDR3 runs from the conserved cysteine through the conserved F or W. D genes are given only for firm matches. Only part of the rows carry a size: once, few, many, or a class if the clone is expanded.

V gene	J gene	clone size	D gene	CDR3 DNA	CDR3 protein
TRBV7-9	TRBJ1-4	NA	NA	TGTGCCAGCAGCTCTCAAGGGGACATGACTAATGAAAAACTGTTTTTT	CASSSQGDMTNEKLFF
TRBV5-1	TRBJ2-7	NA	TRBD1	TGCGCCAGCAGAAAAAGACAGGGCCTATACGGGCAGTACTTC	CASRKRQGLYGQYF
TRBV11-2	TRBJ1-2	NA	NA	TGTGCCAGCACCCACGTTCCCGGTGGCTACACCTTC	CASTHVPGGYTF
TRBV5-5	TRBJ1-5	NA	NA	TGTGCCAGCAGCTTGGGTCGGAATCAGCCCCAGCATTTT	CASSLGRNQPQHF
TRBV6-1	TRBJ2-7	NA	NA	TGTGCCAGCAGTGAAGAAGGGGTGGGGTCCTCCTACGAGCAGTACTTC	CASSEEGVGSSYEQYF
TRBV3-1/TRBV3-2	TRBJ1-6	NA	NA	TGTGCCAGCAGCCAAGGACAGGATAATTCACCCCTCCACTTT	CASSQGQDNSPLHF
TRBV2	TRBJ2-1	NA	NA	TGTGCCAGCAGTAAGGACAATAACAATGAGCAGTTCTTC	CASSKDNNNEQFF
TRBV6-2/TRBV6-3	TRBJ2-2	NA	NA	TGTGCCAGCAGTAGAACCCAGGGGATCGGGGAGCTGTTTTTT	CASSRTQGIGELFF
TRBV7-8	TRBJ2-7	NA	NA	TGTGCCAGCAGCTCGAACGTTGGGGAGACCGCTAACGAGCAGTACTTC	CASSSNVGETANEQYF
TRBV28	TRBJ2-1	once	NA	TGTGCCAGCAGTTTAGCGGGGTGGCACAATGAGCAGTTCTTC	CASSLAGWHNEQFF
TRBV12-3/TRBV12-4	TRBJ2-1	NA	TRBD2	TGTGCCAGCCGGGGGCGGGGGGATGAGCAGTTCTTC	CASRGRGDEQFF
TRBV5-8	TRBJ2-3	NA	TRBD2	TGTGCCAGCAGCTTGATTAGCGGGGCGCAGTATTTT	CASSLISGAQYF
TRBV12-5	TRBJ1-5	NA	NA	TGTGCTAGTGGTTTGAGTCGCGGCAGCAATCAGCCCCAGCATTTT	CASGLSRGSNQPQHF
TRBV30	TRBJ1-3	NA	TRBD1	TGTGCCTGGACGCACAGGGGGAAATCTGGAAACACCATATATTTT	CAWTHRGKSGNTIYF
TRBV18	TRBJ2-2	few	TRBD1	TGTGCCAGCTCACGCTCCGGGACAGATTTAAACACCGGGGAGCTGTTTTTT	CASSRSGTDLNTGELFF
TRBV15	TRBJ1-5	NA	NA	TGTGCCACCGGCCAGTCTCGAGGAGGTCAGCCCCAGCATTTT	CATGQSRGGQPQHF
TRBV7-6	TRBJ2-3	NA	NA	TGTGCCAGCAGCTTAGGGGCGGGGTCGTACACAGATACGCAGTATTTT	CASSLGAGSYTDTQYF
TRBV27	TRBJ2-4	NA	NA	TGTGCCAGCAGTTTATCGGGCCCCCCTGGGGCCAAAAACATTCAGTACTTC	CASSLSGPPGAKNIQYF
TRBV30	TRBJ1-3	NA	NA	TGTGCCTGGAGTGCCCCTCTAGTTGGGGGAAACACCATATATTTT	CAWSAPLVGGNTIYF
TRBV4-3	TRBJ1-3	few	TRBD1	TGCGCCAGCAGCCAAGCGAGGACAGGGGGAAACACCATATATTTT	CASSQARTGGNTIYF
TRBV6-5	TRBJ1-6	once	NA	TGTGCCAGCAGTTTCCTGCCCAGGGTTCCCTCAGGGTCCCTCCACTTT	CASSFLPRVPSGSLHF
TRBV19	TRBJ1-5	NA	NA	TGTGCCAGTAGTATCACGGACCAAGGGGGCAATCAGCCCCAGCATTTT	CASSITDQGGNQPQHF
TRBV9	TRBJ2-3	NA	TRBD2	TGTGCCAGCAGCGTAGTGGGACTAGCGGGGGGGACGCAGTATTTT	CASSVVGLAGGTQYF
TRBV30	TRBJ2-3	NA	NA	TGTGCCTGGAGTGCCGCAAGCCCAAGTACGCAGTATTTT	CAWSAASPSTQYF
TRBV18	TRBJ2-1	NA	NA	TGTGCCAGCTCACCACGGCCAGGGTGGGACAATGAGCAGTTCTTC	CASSPRPGWDNEQFF
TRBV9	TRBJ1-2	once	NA	TGTGCCAGCAGCCCCTTTTCAGGACACAAAACCGGCTACACCTTC	CASSPFSGHKTGYTF